These 28 T cell receptor beta chains were all obtained from the same sample, sequenced in a study of blood T cell repertoires in COVID-19. The table came from immunoSEQ multiplex PCR; TCRdb's copy has only in-frame clones and leaves some out. The table has more than 110,000 clones, about 87% seen once. Sequencing input: peripheral blood. The receptors stem from a human donor in a cohort sampled during active COVID-19.

This sequence joins TRBV6-5 and TRBJ2-2; 9 bases map to TRBD1. This CDR3 has 14 residues. Germline lookup yields CDR1 MNHEY and CDR2 SVGAGI. With V trimmed by 6 bases and J by 7 bases, 6 bases remained unmatched. The DNA for the CDR3 is TGTGCCAGCAGACCACAGGGGGCGAGCGGGGAGCTGTTTTTT. It encodes CASRPQGASGELFF.

The chain combines TRBV5-5 with TRBJ1-2, with D possibly matching TRBD1 (6 bases). CDR3 length: 17 residues. Germline lookup yields CDR1 SGHKS and CDR2 YYEKEE (reference sequence). The V gene lost 4 bases and the J gene lost 3 bases, with 22 bases spanning the gap. Here the CDR3 DNA reads TGTGCCAGCAGCCTGAGGACAGCCACCCTTCGTGACTATGGCTACACCTTC. Amino acid sequence: CASSLRTATLRDYGYTF.

This chain joins TRBV11-2 and TRBJ2-5, with a possible D match to TRBD2 (7 bases). With 2 bases removed from V and 6 bases from J, the gap between germline ends came to 22 bases. Germline lookup yields CDR1 SGHAT and CDR2 FQNNGV. CDR3 length equals 17 residues. The CDR3 DNA is TGTGCCAGCAGCTTACGGGCTAGTGGAGGGGGGGGAAAGACCCAGTACTTC. Encoded protein: CASSLRASGGGGKTQYF.

About this clone: Other DNA sequences within the sample encode an identical CDR3. The chain recombines TRBV9 with TRBJ1-1; 7 nucleotides align to TRBD1. The CDR3 contains 12 residues. Losses at the gene ends were 3 bases for V and 7 bases for J; bases not matched to a gene: 3. The germline CDR1 and CDR2 sequences are SGDLS and YYNGEE. The CDR3 region is CASSGGTVEAFF. The CDR3 region has the DNA TGTGCCAGCAGCGGCGGGACAGTTGAAGCTTTCTTT.

This clone was seen just once. J is TRBJ2-3 and V is TRBV7-2, with D perhaps matching TRBD1 (6 bases). Germline V gene data show CDR1 as SGHTA and CDR2 as FQGNSA. V shed 3 bases and J shed 5 bases, with 21 bases lying between them. The CDR3 extends over 17 amino acids. In DNA, the CDR3 is TGTGCCAGCAGCTTGTTTTTCAGGGGCCCTCGGGAAGATACGCAGTATTTT. It specifies CASSLFFRGPREDTQYF.

In DNA, the CDR3 is TGTGCCAGCAGTGAAGTCTGGGGGCCTCTAATGAACACTGAAGCTTTCTTT. It yields the protein CASSEVWGPLMNTEAFF. The rearrangement uses TRBV6-1 and TRBJ1-1; TRBD1 is a possible D gene (6 bases). V was pared by 1 base and J by 0 bases, with 15 bases between. The germline V gene has CDR1 MNHNS and CDR2 SASEGT. The CDR3 has 17 residues.

The rearrangement joins TRBV28 to TRBJ2-7, with D maybe TRBD2 (6 bases). With 7 bases removed from V and 2 bases from J, the gap between germline ends came to 6 bases. The CDR3 contains 11 residues. Germline CDR1 and CDR2: MDHEN and SYDVKM. CDR3 in amino acids: CASTGAYEQYF. The CDR3, as DNA: TGTGCCAGCACGGGGGCCTACGAGCAGTACTTC.

The rearrangement uses TRBV6-6 and TRBJ1-2, with 8 nucleotides matching TRBD1. The CDR3 spans 15 residues. The V gene end was trimmed by 4 bases and the J gene end by 7 bases; junction bases not matched to a gene: 11. The germline V gene encodes CDR1 MNHNY and CDR2 SVGAGI (reference sequence). CDR3 sequence (DNA): TGTGCCAGCAGTTTGACAGGGGTGGGGGCGGTTGGCTACACCTTC. Its translation: CASSLTGVGAVGYTF.

The genes are TRBV28 and TRBJ2-2; the match to TRBD1 covers 10 bases. The germline gives CDR1 MDHEN, CDR2 SYDVKM. V lost 7 bases and J lost 7; bases outside the gene matches: 9. The CDR3 has 15 residues. The CDR3 protein is CASNRDRGVGGELFF. In DNA form, the CDR3 reads TGTGCCAGCAATCGGGACAGGGGTGTTGGCGGGGAGCTGTTTTTT. The full variable domain, completed using reference TRBV28 and TRBJ2-2, is DVKVTQSSRYLVKRTGEKVFLECVQDMDHENMFWYRQDPGLGLRLIYFSYDVKMKEKGDIPEGYSVSREKKERFSLILESASTNQTSMYLCASNRDRGVGGELFFGEGSRLTVL.

The CDR3 nucleotides are TGTGCCAGCAGCGCCTTACCTAGCGGCAATGAGCAGTTCTTC. Its translation: CASSALPSGNEQFF. V is TRBV9 and J is TRBJ2-1; TRBD2 matches at 7 bases. Germline CDR1 SGDLS, CDR2 YYNGEE. V trimming: 3 bases; J trimming: 6 bases; junction bases outside the gene matches: 6. This CDR3 spans 14 amino acids. Full variable domain (outside the CDR3, taken from reference TRBV9 and TRBJ2-1): DSGVTQTPKHLITATGQRVTLRCSPRSGDLSVYWYQQSLDQGLQFLIQYYNGEERAKGNILERFSAQQFPDLHSELNLSSLELGDSALYFCASSALPSGNEQFFGPGTRLTVL.

This clone was observed a single time. The chain employs TRBV7-2 and TRBJ2-3; 9 nucleotides line up with TRBD2. CDR3 length: 16 residues. From germline, CDR1 is SGHTA and CDR2 FQGNSA. V shed 3 bases and J 1 base; nucleotides not matched to a gene: 5. Here the CDR3 reads CASSLGLARGTDTQYF. The CDR3 DNA follows: TGTGCCAGCAGCTTGGGACTAGCTCGTGGCACAGATACGCAGTATTTT.

The chain employs TRBV3-1 (or the pseudogene TRBV3-2) and TRBJ2-7; 12 bases map to TRBD2. Germline CDR1 reads LGHDT; CDR2 reads YNNKEL (reference sequence). Germline trimming cut 0 bases from V and 0 bases from J; bases unmatched to any gene: 3. The CDR3 runs 17 residues. The CDR3 is CASSQDRTSGASYEQYF. The CDR3 DNA follows: TGTGCCAGCAGCCAAGATCGGACTAGCGGGGCCTCCTACGAGCAGTACTTC.

The V call is TRBV6-5, the J call TRBJ1-2; weak D call: TRBD1 (5 bases). This CDR3 region has 14 residues. The V and J ends lost 9 bases and 4 bases respectively, with 18 bases between them. Germline loops: CDR1 MNHEY, CDR2 SVGAGI. CDR3 residues: CASGTLGGSYGYTF. CDR3 coding DNA: TGTGCCAGTGGGACTCTCGGCGGAAGCTATGGCTACACCTTC.

V gene TRBV30 combines with J gene TRBJ1-4; 7 positions match TRBD1. After removal of 5 bases from V and 12 bases from J, the junction contained 3 bases not matched to a gene. From germline, CDR1 is GTSNPN and CDR2 SVGIG (reference sequence). This CDR3 region has 10 residues. Here the CDR3 DNA reads TGTGCCTGGGCGGGGACAGAACTGTTTTTT. Translating it yields CAWAGTELFF.

Only one count was recorded for this clone. The genes are TRBV6-2 or TRBV6-3 and TRBJ2-4, with TRBD2 matching over 10 bases. Unmatched junction bases numbered 11, after V lost 0 bases and J lost 0 bases. The CDR3 length is 20 residues. Germline CDR1 is MNHEY and CDR2 is SVGEGT. The CDR3 DNA is TGTGCCAGCAGTTACTCGAACCTAGCGGGGGCCACCTTAGCCAAAAACATTCAGTACTTC. Its protein product is CASSYSNLAGATLAKNIQYF.

The count of this clone is one. The rearrangement uses TRBV7-9 and TRBJ1-2; the D is unclear. The CDR3 is 14 residues long. Germline V gives CDR1 SEHNR, CDR2 FQNEAQ (reference sequence). Trimming left V 3 bases short and J 8 bases short, with 16 bases between. Here the CDR3 reads CASSFASTRLGYTF. Here the CDR3 DNA reads TGTGCCAGCAGCTTCGCGAGTACCCGCCTCGGCTACACCTTC.

The chain employs TRBV28 and TRBJ2-2; D not certain. The CDR3 length is 15 residues. Germline V gene lookup returns CDR1 MDHEN and CDR2 SYDVKM. V gave up 5 bases and J gave up 3 bases, with 13 bases separating them. CDR3 DNA: TGTGCCAGCAGTCCACGGAGCTGGTACACCGGGGAGCTGTTTTTT. Residues: CASSPRSWYTGELFF.

The chain is built from TRBV30 and TRBJ2-7; D uncertain. Germline V gene data show CDR1 as GTSNPN and CDR2 as SVGIG (reference sequence). The CDR3 length is 13 residues. V was clipped by 3 bases and J by 0 bases, with 9 bases between them. This CDR3 is CAWSLVSSYEQYF. CDR3 coding DNA: TGTGCCTGGAGCCTCGTGAGCTCCTACGAGCAGTACTTC.

V is TRBV11-2 and J is TRBJ2-5, with 9 bases matching TRBD1. J was trimmed by 5 bases and V by 5 bases; bases with no gene match: 9. This CDR3 is built from 15 residues. The germline V gene encodes CDR1 SGHAT and CDR2 FQNNGV. CDR3 nucleotide sequence: TGTGCCAGCAGCAGAGGACAGGGGATTTGGGAGACCCAGTACTTC. Its translation: CASSRGQGIWETQYF. The full variable domain, its missing parts supplied by reference TRBV11-2 and TRBJ2-5, is EAGVAQSPRYKIIEKRQSVAFWCNPISGHATLYWYQQILGQGPKLLIQFQNNGVVDDSQLPKDRFSAERLKGVDSTLKIQPAKLEDSAVYLCASSRGQGIWETQYFGPGTRLLVL.

The chain links TRBV5-1 to TRBJ2-2, with 7 bases lining up with TRBD1. V lost 0 bases and J lost 5; bases outside the gene matches: 1. Looked up from germline, CDR1 is SGHRS and CDR2 is YFSETQ. This CDR3 contains 14 residues. CDR3 in amino acids: CASSLEQGTGELFF. CDR3 in DNA: TGCGCCAGCAGCTTGGAACAGGGGACCGGGGAGCTGTTTTTT.

This rearrangement joins TRBV7-9 to TRBJ2-3, with D perhaps matching TRBD2 (6 bases). Between the trimmed V and J ends, which lost 5 bases and 6 bases, there was a span of 12 bases. CDR1 and CDR2 (germline): SEHNR, FQNEAQ (reference sequence). This CDR3 has 13 residues. The CDR3 spells CASSRDSKDTQYF. For the CDR3, the DNA is TGTGCCAGCAGCCGGGACTCCAAGGATACGCAGTATTTT.

The chain uses TRBV3-1 (or the pseudogene TRBV3-2) and TRBJ2-5, with 10 bases fitting TRBD2. Trimming removed 5 bases from V and 3 bases from J; junction bases left unmatched: 9. CDR3 length equals 16 residues. Germline CDR1 and CDR2: LGHDT and YNNKEL (reference sequence). The CDR3 loop is CASSARLAGTKETQYF. The CDR3 DNA follows: TGTGCCAGCAGCGCTCGACTAGCGGGTACTAAAGAGACCCAGTACTTC.

V usage is TRBV2 and J usage is TRBJ2-3; the D is unclear. Deletions cut 4 bases from V and 0 bases from J, with 8 bases between. Looked up from germline, CDR1 is SNHLY and CDR2 is FYNNEI. CDR3 length equals 14 residues. The CDR3 DNA reads as TGTGCCAGCAGTGCTAATCCTAGCACAGATACGCAGTATTTT. Translation gives CASSANPSTDTQYF.

The chain couples TRBV27 to TRBJ1-6, with D possibly matching TRBD1 (6 bases). Trimming stripped 3 bases from V and 0 bases from J, with 15 bases between. The CDR3 spans 18 residues. Germline values: CDR1 MNHEY, CDR2 SMNVEV (reference sequence). The CDR3 DNA follows: TGTGCCAGCAGTTTTAGGGGGAATCCCAGCTCCTATAATTCACCCCTCCACTTT. Its protein product is CASSFRGNPSSYNSPLHF.

This rearrangement joins TRBV5-1 to TRBJ2-3; a weak D match, TRBD1 (5 bases). The CDR3 sequence is 16 residues long. V was clipped by 1 base and J by 4 bases, with 16 bases between them. Germline CDR1 reads SGHRS; CDR2 reads YFSETQ. CDR3 in amino acids: CASSLSIGVGPDTQYF. CDR3 bases: TGCGCCAGCAGCTTGAGTATAGGGGTGGGTCCAGATACGCAGTATTTT.

The CDR3 DNA is TGTGCCAGCAGCCAAGATCAGGGGGAGACCCAGTACTTC. It translates to CASSQDQGETQYF. The chain carries TRBV4-2 and TRBJ2-5; perhaps TRBD1 as D (6 bases). V was shortened by 0 bases and J by 5 bases, with 7 bases between the two germline ends. The CDR3 is made up of 13 amino acids. Per germline, CDR1 LGHNA and CDR2 YNFKEQ.

The chain combines TRBV6-6 with TRBJ2-3; TRBD2 matches 8 bases. The CDR3 runs to 15 residues. V trimming: 8 bases; J trimming: 2 bases; junction bases outside the gene matches: 9. In germline, CDR1 is MNHNY, CDR2 SVGAGI (reference sequence). Here the CDR3 DNA reads TGTGCCAGCGCGGGGGGCCGGGCCACCACAGATACGCAGTATTTT. Protein product: CASAGGRATTDTQYF.

The chain is built from TRBV6-1 and TRBJ2-2; 10 nucleotides align to TRBD1. This CDR3 is built from 18 residues. Germline-derived CDR1 and CDR2 are MNHNS and SASEGT. V shed 2 bases, J shed 5 bases, and the junction held 11 bases outside the gene matches. This CDR3 reads CASSEKSYGTGVTGELFF. In DNA, the CDR3 is TGTGCCAGCAGTGAAAAGAGTTACGGGACAGGGGTTACCGGGGAGCTGTTTTTT.